This T cell receptor (beta chain) was found in a study of CD8 T cells in ankylosing spondylitis. Study findings and constraints: In the blood and synovial fluid of reactive arthritis, some motif variants had been previously reported. Reportedly, matched ankylosing spondylitis synovial fluid was significantly enriched for disease-linked clones. For ankylosing spondylitis blood, a TCR beta motif of about eight highly homologous variants appeared characteristic.

CDR3 length: 14 residues. In germline, CDR1 is LGHNA, CDR2 YSLEER. About this clonotype itself: Its antigen remains unknown. One end of the junction varies from germline; a read error may be responsible.

Library preparation for TCR beta used quantitative 5'-RACE with molecular barcodes. Each CDR3 protein gets one entry after TCRdb re-called the 5' RACE reads with MiXCR. The sample holds 700,000 to 1,000,000 distinct CDR3 sequences, 12% seen once. The chain uses TRBV4-3 and TRBJ2-5, with unresolved D. This TCR derives from a male donor with ankylosing spondylitis. Specimen: blood, either unsorted or a sorted T cell fraction (not recorded which). This chain's CDR3 is CASSKETYQETQYF. CDR3 DNA sequence: TGCGCCAGCAGCAAAGAAACGTACCAAGAGACCCAGTACTTC.